This T cell receptor (beta chain) was obtained from a study of blood T cell repertoires in COVID-19. Overall study: Sample material is recorded as cDNA or gDNA derived from T cells, B-cell-depleted T cells, or PBMCs.

Germline CDR1 is MNHEY and CDR2 is SVGAGI. Trimming shortened V by 3 bases and J by 7 bases, and 15 bases separated the two germline ends. The CDR3 has 14 residues. Sequenced by immunoSEQ multiplex PCR; TCRdb stores in-frame clones only, minus some. Of roughly 360,000 clones listed, 88% are singletons. The V and J genes are TRBV6-5 and TRBJ1-1; TRBD1 is a possible D gene (6 bases). Sequencing was performed on PBMCs or T cells enriched from blood (not recorded which). The TCR sequence derives from a woman in her 30s with acute COVID-19. CDR3 in DNA: TGTGCCAGCAGTTATGCCAGGGGCCAATTTGAAGCTTTCTTT. Translating it yields CASSYARGQFEAFF.